These 21 T cell receptor beta chains were all obtained from the same sample, sequenced in a study of lymphopenia after photon versus proton radiotherapy. TCRdb's copy holds only in-frame clones and misses some; the assay was immunoSEQ multiplex PCR. The sample contains around 23,000 clones, around 90% of which appear only once. The sample was peripheral blood, taken from a patient treated with photon-based radiotherapy. These receptors were obtained from a man aged 50 to 59 with gastric cancer.

This clone was observed a few times. The gene calls are TRBV5-1 and TRBJ1-2, with a weak D call TRBD1 (6 bases). The germline V gene has CDR1 SGHRS and CDR2 YFSETQ. The germline V and J ends were trimmed by 0 bases and 4 bases, with 10 bases remaining between them. CDR3 length: 14 amino acids. In DNA, the CDR3 is TGCGCCAGCAGCTTGGTGGACAGTAGCTATGGCTACACCTTC. This translates into CASSLVDSSYGYTF. Supplemented by reference TRBV5-1 and TRBJ1-2, the full variable domain reads KAGVTQTPRYLIKTRGQQVTLSCSPISGHRSVSWYQQTPGQGLQFLFEYFSETQRNKGNFPGRFSGRQFSNSRSEMNVSTLELGDSALYLCASSLVDSSYGYTFGSGTRLTVV.

V is TRBV6-6 and J is TRBJ2-1; 8 bases line up with TRBD2. The germline gives CDR1 MNHNY, CDR2 SVGAGI (reference sequence). The CDR3 is 16 amino acids. The ends lost 6 bases at V and 6 bases at J; junction bases unmatched: 13. CDR3 protein: CASRAPGLGRINEQFF. CDR3 in DNA: TGTGCCAGCAGGGCCCCGGGACTAGGAAGGATCAATGAGCAGTTCTTC.

The chain has TRBV19 and TRBJ2-2, with unresolved D. The CDR3 contains 15 residues. Germline V gives CDR1 LNHDA, CDR2 SQIVND (reference sequence). V was pared by 3 bases and J by 4 bases, with 12 bases between. The CDR3 loop reads CASSIPRLGTGELFF. Here the CDR3 DNA reads TGTGCCAGTAGTATTCCCAGGTTGGGCACCGGGGAGCTGTTTTTT.

The rearrangement joins TRBV5-1 to TRBJ1-5; maybe TRBD1 (6 bases). Between the trimmed V and J ends, which lost 4 bases and 5 bases, there was a span of 13 bases. Germline V CDR1 and CDR2: SGHRS, YFSETQ. The CDR3 is 14 residues long. The CDR3 protein is CASSGGQKDQPQHF. The CDR3 DNA sequence: TGCGCCAGCAGCGGAGGACAGAAGGATCAGCCCCAGCATTTT.

This clone was seen once. The CDR3: CASSQGNGNTIYF. Written as DNA, the CDR3 is TGTGCCAGTAGTCAGGGAAACGGAAACACCATATATTTT. The chain links TRBV19 to TRBJ1-3; weak D call: TRBD1 (5 bases). V gave up 5 bases and J gave up 4 bases, with 9 bases separating them. This CDR3 region has 13 residues. Germline-derived CDR1 and CDR2 are LNHDA and SQIVND (reference sequence). The complete variable domain, with remaining parts taken from reference TRBV19 and TRBJ1-3, reads DGGITQSPKYLFRKEGQNVTLSCEQNLNHDAMYWYRQDPGQGLRLIYYSQIVNDFQKGDIAEGYSVSREKKESFPLTVTSAQKNPTAFYLCASSQGNGNTIYFGEGSWLTVV.

The chain links TRBV19 to TRBJ1-1, with 9 bases matching TRBD1. The CDR3 covers 17 residues. Unmatched junction bases numbered 10, after V lost 3 bases and J lost 2 bases. Looked up from germline, CDR1 is LNHDA and CDR2 is SQIVND (reference sequence). The CDR3 nucleotides are TGTGCCAGTAGTATGGCCCCGACAGGGGGAGGAAACACTGAAGCTTTCTTT. It codes for CASSMAPTGGGNTEAFF.

The chain uses TRBV5-6 and TRBJ1-4; 10 positions agree with TRBD1. Trimming at V came to 6 bases and at J to 6 bases, leaving 5 bases not matched to a gene. The CDR3 extends over 14 amino acids. CDR1 is SGHDT and CDR2 is YYEEEE in the germline V gene. The DNA of the CDR3 is TGTGCCAGCACCCAGGGACAGGGGTATGAAAAACTGTTTTTT. Its protein product is CASTQGQGYEKLFF.

This clone occurred once. V usage is TRBV12-1 and J usage is TRBJ2-3; the table assigns TRBD2, which was not confirmed against the DNA. TRBV12-1 represents a pseudogene. The CDR3 has 12 residues. CDR3 bases: TGTGCCAGCAGCTTTCGGACAGATACGCAGTATTTT. Translating it yields CASSFRTDTQYF.

V usage is TRBV18 and J usage is TRBJ2-7; tentatively, D is TRBD1 (6 bases). The CDR3 spans 13 residues. Trimming cost V 3 bases and J 7 bases, with 13 bases left between them. The germline gives CDR1 KGHSH, CDR2 LQKENI. CDR3 residues: CASSPQGTGEQYV. The CDR3, as DNA: TGTGCCAGCTCACCGCAGGGGACGGGGGAGCAGTACGTC.

The chain links TRBV7-8 to TRBJ1-3, with a weak D call TRBD1 (6 bases). The CDR3 spans 14 residues. Deletions cut 3 bases from V and 4 bases from J, with 10 bases between. In germline, CDR1 is SGHVS, CDR2 FQNEAQ. The CDR3: CASSFGGPGNTIYF. The CDR3 DNA is TGTGCCAGCAGCTTCGGGGGGCCAGGAAACACCATATATTTT.

The rearrangement joins TRBV4-1 to TRBJ2-7, with 13 bases identical to TRBD2. Germline lookup yields CDR1 MGHRA and CDR2 YSYEKL. The CDR3 totals 16 residues. The V gene end was trimmed by 1 base and the J gene end by 9 bases; junction bases not matched to a gene: 9. CDR3: CASSQVGTSGTWGQYF. The CDR3 DNA reads TGCGCCAGCAGCCAAGTCGGGACTAGCGGGACCTGGGGGCAGTACTTC.

CDR3 amino acids: CASSTEFNTGELFF. The CDR3 DNA reads as TGTGCCAGCAGTACCGAGTTTAACACCGGGGAGCTGTTTTTT. The chain links TRBV5-4 to TRBJ2-2; D remains unclear. Trimming took 5 bases from V and 2 from J, leaving 10 bases between them. The CDR3 contains 14 residues. CDR1 and CDR2 (germline): SGHNT, YYREEE (reference sequence).

The V call is TRBV30, the J call TRBJ1-4; perhaps TRBD1 as D (5 bases). V dropped 5 bases and J dropped 5 bases, with 15 bases sitting between them. The CDR3 is made up of 14 amino acids. CDR1 and CDR2 from the germline V gene are GTSNPN and SVGIG (reference sequence). The DNA for the CDR3 is TGTGCCTGGGGGAAGGGACTTCAAAATGAAAAACTGTTTTTT. Translated: CAWGKGLQNEKLFF.

CDR3 nucleotides: TGTGCCAGCAGCGTCTTGGGACTTCACACAGATACGCAGTATTTT. The encoded protein is CASSVLGLHTDTQYF. The chain carries TRBV9 and TRBJ2-3; possibly TRBD2 for D (6 bases). This CDR3 comprises 15 residues. Deletions cut 2 bases from V and 2 bases from J, with 12 bases between. Germline values: CDR1 SGDLS, CDR2 YYNGEE. Supplemented by reference TRBV9 and TRBJ2-3, the full variable domain reads DSGVTQTPKHLITATGQRVTLRCSPRSGDLSVYWYQQSLDQGLQFLIQYYNGEERAKGNILERFSAQQFPDLHSELNLSSLELGDSALYFCASSVLGLHTDTQYFGPGTRLTVL.

CDR3 sequence (DNA): TGTGCCAGCAACATAGTGGGTTCAGGGTATGGCTACACCTTC. Its translation: CASNIVGSGYGYTF. The chain uses TRBV28 and TRBJ1-2; D is perhaps TRBD1 (5 bases). V was cut by 7 bases and J by 5 bases, with 17 bases left in between. Germline V gene data show CDR1 as MDHEN and CDR2 as SYDVKM. This CDR3 spans 14 amino acids.

This clone is labeled as medium-sized. The V gene is TRBV11-2, the J gene TRBJ2-2, with 13 bases that match TRBD2. Germline assignment: CDR1 SGHAT and CDR2 FQNNGV. The CDR3 extends over 15 amino acids. The junction had 4 bases not matched to a gene; V was cut back by 5 bases and J by 7 bases. CDR3 amino acids: CASSPLAGGHGELFF. CDR3 sequence (DNA): TGTGCCAGCAGCCCACTAGCGGGGGGGCACGGGGAGCTGTTTTTT.

V gene TRBV30 combines with J gene TRBJ2-4; the match to TRBD2 covers 7 bases. Germline trimming cut 2 bases from V and 6 bases from J; bases unmatched to any gene: 7. CDR1 and CDR2 from the germline V gene are GTSNPN and SVGIG (reference sequence). This CDR3 region has 14 residues. CDR3: CAWSHKRGLNIQYF. As DNA, the CDR3 is TGTGCCTGGAGTCACAAGCGGGGCTTAAACATTCAGTACTTC.

The rearrangement joins TRBV6-4 to TRBJ2-1, with TRBD1 as a possible D gene (7 bases). The CDR3 is made up of 19 amino acids. Germline loops: CDR1 MRHNA, CDR2 SNTAGT. V was clipped by 5 bases and J by 2 bases, with 25 bases between them. CDR3 DNA sequence: TGTGCCAGCAGTAGGACAGGCCGGACCGGGACTGGGGCCTACAATGAGCAGTTCTTC. It translates to CASSRTGRTGTGAYNEQFF.

This clone came up a few times. The chain couples TRBV27 to TRBJ1-2; D unresolved. The CDR3 is 12 amino acids. V lost 9 bases, J lost 7 bases, and 15 bases lay in between. Germline V gene sequence: CDR1 MNHEY, CDR2 SMNVEV (reference sequence). CDR3 protein: CASRKSGGGYTF. CDR3 nucleotides: TGTGCCAGTCGGAAGTCCGGCGGTGGCTACACCTTC.

The chain uses TRBV30 and TRBJ2-7; no clear D gene. CDR3 length: 14 residues. CDR1 and CDR2 (germline): GTSNPN, SVGIG (reference sequence). Trimming left V 2 bases short and J 0 bases short, with 11 bases between. In DNA form, the CDR3 reads TGTGCCTGGAGTTCAGCCCCCAGCTCCTACGAGCAGTACTTC. This sequence encodes CAWSSAPSSYEQYF.

The V gene is TRBV14, the J gene TRBJ2-7; D may correspond to TRBD1 or TRBD2 (5 bases each). The V gene lost 1 base and the J gene lost 7 bases, with 11 bases spanning the gap. The CDR3 loop spans 13 amino acids. Germline-derived CDR1 and CDR2 are SGHDN and FVKESK. The CDR3 coding sequence is TGTGCCAGCAGCCAAGCCGGGGCTGGTGAGCAGTACGTC. Its translation is CASSQAGAGEQYV.